The T cell receptor (beta chain) described here comes from a study of regulatory T cells in long-lasting Graves disease. Findings and limits, study-wide: Accuracy may have been reduced by the small sample size.

This clonotype was picked up many times. Its cognate antigen is unknown. According to the study, TCR beta libraries were built with iRepertoire HTBI primers and CDR3-region Arm-PCR. TCRdb re-derived calls from the multiplex PCR reads in MiXCR, one entry per CDR3 protein. The table has around 450,000 distinct CDR3 sequences, about 15% seen once; the top ten hold 16%. Time point reported: newly diagnosed GD, antithyroid drugs for less than 3 months. Construction of the TCR library relied on RNA isolated from PBMCs. These data also formed part of another study, on T cells in Graves' hyperthyroidism and ophthalmopathy.

The clonotype originates from a young woman with Graves disease. The material was peripheral blood mononuclear cells (PBMCs), obtained at new diagnosis, from a patient treated with antithyroid drugs.

The CDR3 loop is CASSYMGGGAGTTDTQYF. In DNA form, the CDR3 reads TGTGCCAGCAGTTACATGGGAGGAGGAGCGGGTACCACAGATACGCAGTATTTT. The rearrangement links TRBV6-5 to TRBJ2-3, with a weak D call TRBD2 (6 bases). Germline-derived CDR1 and CDR2 are MNHEY and SVGAGI. V was trimmed by 2 bases and J by 2 bases, leaving 20 bases between them. This CDR3 spans 18 amino acids.